The TCR beta chain under discussion was sequenced for a study of human T cells and chemical hapten exposure. The germline V gene encodes CDR1 SGHAT and CDR2 FQNNGV. CDR3 size: 13 residues. Trimming cost V 7 bases and J 0 bases, with 10 bases left between them. Study-wide findings and caveats: The number of TCRs above 1 in 1000 frequency did not change after DPC sensitization.

Indicated time point: patch test 2, 6 weeks after DPC sensitization. Noted treatment: therapeutic diphenylcyclopropenone sensitization with weekly scalp DPC. This clonotype was detected ten times or more. Antigen: not known. Each CDR3 protein gets one entry after TCRdb re-called the RACE reads with MiXCR. Here the sample spans about 96,000 distinct CDR3 sequences, 7.5% to 10% being singletons. The rearrangement uses TRBV11-2 and TRBJ2-7, with no clear D. This receptor was obtained from a woman between 40 and 50 years old with alopecia areata. Some clones in this sample may be carry-over from other donors' samples. The sequences come from whole blood, collected in connection with sensitization to the hapten diphenylcyclopropenone (DPC). In DNA, the CDR3 is TGTGCCAGCACCACTTCTAGCTCCTACGAGCAGTACTTC. Translation: CASTTSSSYEQYF.